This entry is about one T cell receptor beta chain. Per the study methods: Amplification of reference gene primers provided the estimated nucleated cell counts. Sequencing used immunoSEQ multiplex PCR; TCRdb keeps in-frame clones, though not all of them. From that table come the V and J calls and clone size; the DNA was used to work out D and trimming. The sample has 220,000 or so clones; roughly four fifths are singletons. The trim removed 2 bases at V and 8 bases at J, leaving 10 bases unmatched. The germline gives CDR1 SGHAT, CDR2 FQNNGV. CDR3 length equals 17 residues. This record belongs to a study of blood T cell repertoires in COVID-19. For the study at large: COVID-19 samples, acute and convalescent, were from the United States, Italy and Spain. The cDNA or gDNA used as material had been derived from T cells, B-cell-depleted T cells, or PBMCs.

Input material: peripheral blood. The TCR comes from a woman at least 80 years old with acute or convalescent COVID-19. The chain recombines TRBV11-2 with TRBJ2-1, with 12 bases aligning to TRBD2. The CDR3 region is CASSLRRLAGGRDEQFF. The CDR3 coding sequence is TGTGCCAGCAGCTTAAGACGTCTAGCGGGGGGGCGCGATGAGCAGTTCTTC.